These 20 T cell receptor beta chains were sequenced from one sample in a study of Ad26.COV2.S vaccination and SARS-CoV-2 variants (dated by TCRdb to about 2021). Libraries were made using the immunoSEQ multiplex PCR assay. In its TCRdb copy, this immuneACCESS table keeps in-frame sequences only and misses some clones. Where compared with another copy, unresolved V genes explain less than half of these, and the others have no known cause. This sample is represented by some 640,000 clones; more than 70% of them were singletons. 1.5% of the sample is in the top ten clones. The treatment or condition label, as the study defines it: some 19 received Ad26.COV2.S at low or high dose, single or two shots; roughly 5 received placebo; per-sample allocation not given. For vaccine and placebo recipients, repertoires were sequenced using samples collected on day 63 after the first injection. The sample here was peripheral blood, taken in a trial of Ad26.COV2.S vaccine versus placebo. Receptors originate from a person aged 18 to 65 who received the Ad26.COV2.S COVID-19 vaccine or a placebo.

This CDR3 is CASSLPQSQGYTF. CDR3 coding DNA: TGTGCCAGCAGCTTACCCCAGAGTCAAGGCTACACCTTC. J is TRBJ1-2 and V is TRBV7-2, with D uncertain. Germline assignment: CDR1 SGHTA and CDR2 FQGNSA. The CDR3 covers 13 residues. V was pared by 2 bases and J by 8 bases, with 12 bases between.

The rearrangement links TRBV27 to TRBJ2-6; D ambiguous. V lost 10 bases to trimming and J lost 4 bases, with 11 bases between them. The CDR3 contains 13 residues. CDR1 and CDR2 from the germline V gene are MNHEY and SMNVEV (reference sequence). In DNA form, the CDR3 reads TGTGCCACCCGGCTGTCCGGGGCCAACGTCCTGACTTTC. Protein product: CATRLSGANVLTF.

The V call is TRBV27, the J call TRBJ1-5; D gene unclear. CDR1 and CDR2 from the germline V gene are MNHEY and SMNVEV (reference sequence). This CDR3 contains 16 residues. V lost 5 bases, J lost 1 base, and 15 bases lay in between. CDR3 protein: CASSPDVLGSNQPQHF. The CDR3 DNA reads as TGTGCCAGCAGTCCCGATGTTCTGGGGAGCAATCAGCCCCAGCATTTT.

This clone was counted once. The V gene is TRBV27, the J gene TRBJ2-2, with D maybe TRBD2 (5 bases). This CDR3 comprises 15 residues. The V end lost 3 bases, the J end lost 5 bases, and 13 bases lay between the germline ends. CDR1 is MNHEY, CDR2 SMNVEV, per germline (reference sequence). The CDR3 spells CASSLGRGWTGELFF. CDR3 bases: TGTGCCAGCAGTTTGGGCCGAGGGTGGACCGGGGAGCTGTTTTTT.

The genes are TRBV7-9 and TRBJ1-1; D ambiguous. Between the trimmed V and J ends, which lost 4 bases and 12 bases, there was a span of 12 bases. This CDR3 has 11 amino acids. The V gene's germline CDR1 is SEHNR and CDR2 FQNEAQ (reference sequence). CDR3 region: CASSSGLGSFF. Written as DNA, the CDR3 is TGTGCCAGCAGCTCTGGACTGGGATCTTTCTTT.

This chain links TRBV2 with TRBJ2-3; perhaps TRBD2 as D (5 bases). V was shortened by 6 bases and J by 7 bases, with 11 bases between the two germline ends. Germline V CDR1 and CDR2: SNHLY, FYNNEI. The CDR3 extends over 12 amino acids. The CDR3 coding sequence is TGTGCCAGCAGCGGGGTGTCATATACGCAGTATTTT. Translated, it gives CASSGVSYTQYF.

This clone was detected once. The chain combines TRBV2 with TRBJ1-1; no firm D call. Germline V gene sequence: CDR1 SNHLY, CDR2 FYNNEI. The CDR3 consists of 12 residues. Trimming took off 1 base at V and 1 base at J, with 1 base between the two ends. The CDR3 DNA reads as TGTGCCAGCAGTGAAGAGAACACTGAAGCTTTCTTT. Translation gives CASSEENTEAFF.

The chain is built from TRBV6-6 and TRBJ2-7, with TRBD2 as a possible D gene (6 bases). The CDR3 has 14 amino acids. V lost 5 bases and J 5 bases, leaving 16 bases between the germline ends. Germline CDR1 is MNHNY and CDR2 is SVGAGI (reference sequence). As DNA, the CDR3 is TGTGCCAGCAGTCGTCCGGGGGTCGAAAACGAGCAGTACTTC. Translation gives CASSRPGVENEQYF.

The chain employs TRBV3-1 (or the pseudogene TRBV3-2) and TRBJ2-3; D might be TRBD1 or TRBD2, each matching 6 bases. This CDR3 has 16 residues. V was clipped by 5 bases and J by 6 bases, with 21 bases between them. Germline V gives CDR1 LGHDT, CDR2 YNNKEL (reference sequence). CDR3 loop: CASSEHVSGAMDTQYF. The CDR3 DNA is TGTGCCAGCAGCGAGCATGTGTCGGGGGCCATGGATACGCAGTATTTT.

The chain uses TRBV7-6 and TRBJ2-7, with 7 bases that match TRBD2. The length of the CDR3 is 14 residues. Germline V CDR1 and CDR2: SGHVS, FNYEAQ. The ends lost 5 bases at V and 2 bases at J; junction bases unmatched: 6. The CDR3 DNA is TGTGCCAGCAGCCCAAGCGGGAATCCCTACGAGCAGTACTTC. This sequence encodes CASSPSGNPYEQYF.

The V gene is TRBV24-1, the J gene TRBJ1-6; 9 bases match TRBD1. Germline lookup yields CDR1 KGHDR and CDR2 SFDVKD. The CDR3 runs to 13 residues. The junction had 5 bases not matched to a gene; V was cut back by 10 bases and J by 8 bases. The CDR3 region has the DNA TGTGCCACACAGGACAGGGGCGATTCACCCCTCCACTTT. Protein product: CATQDRGDSPLHF.

The rearrangement links TRBV19 to TRBJ2-4; 10 nucleotides align to TRBD2. Germline assignment: CDR1 LNHDA and CDR2 SQIVND (reference sequence). The CDR3 is 17 residues long. V lost 1 base to trimming and J lost 0 bases; unmatched junction nucleotides: 3. CDR3 sequence reads: CASSIGRTSGAKNIQYF. The CDR3, as DNA: TGTGCCAGTAGTATAGGGCGGACTAGCGGAGCCAAAAACATTCAGTACTTC.

A note on this clone: At the DNA level, this CDR3 is encoded by other sequences in the same sample as well. The J gene is TRBJ1-1, the V gene TRBV5-4, with D perhaps matching TRBD1 (5 bases). The germline CDR1 and CDR2 sequences are SGHNT and YYREEE (reference sequence). This CDR3 contains 13 residues. V gave up 4 bases and J gave up 1 base, with 8 bases separating them. CDR3 loop: CASSLDRNTEAFF. CDR3 nucleotide sequence: TGTGCCAGCAGCCTTGACAGGAACACTGAAGCTTTCTTT.

The rearrangement joins TRBV21-1 to TRBJ1-2; the table assigns TRBD1, which was not confirmed against the DNA. TRBV21-1 is designated a pseudogene. The CDR3 covers 13 residues. Here the CDR3 reads CASTLRGTDGYTF. For the CDR3, the DNA is TGTGCCAGCACTTTAAGGGGTACCGATGGCTACACCTTC.

The V and J genes are TRBV30 and TRBJ2-1; no clear D gene. The V gene's germline CDR1 is GTSNPN and CDR2 SVGIG (reference sequence). CDR3 length: 11 amino acids. Trimming shortened V by 1 base and J by 6 bases, and 4 bases separated the two germline ends. The CDR3 loop is CAWSDFNEQFF. CDR3 nucleotides: TGTGCCTGGAGTGACTTCAATGAGCAGTTCTTC.

This sequence joins TRBV11-2 and TRBJ2-1, with 8 positions matching TRBD2. The CDR3 covers 13 residues. V lost 5 bases to trimming and J lost 7 bases; unmatched junction nucleotides: 4. Germline values: CDR1 SGHAT, CDR2 FQNNGV. The CDR3: CASSQERGNEQFF. CDR3 nucleotides: TGTGCCAGCAGCCAAGAGCGGGGGAATGAGCAGTTCTTC.

The chain is built from TRBV29-1 and TRBJ2-5; D is uncertain. The CDR3 covers 13 residues. Germline V gene data show CDR1 as SQVTM and CDR2 as ANQGSEA. V lost 6 bases to trimming and J lost 1 base, with 12 bases between them. In DNA, the CDR3 is TGCAGCGTCGCCAGGTGGGCCCAAGAGACCCAGTACTTC. Translated: CSVARWAQETQYF.

This chain uses TRBV19 with TRBJ2-2; D perhaps matches TRBD1 (6 bases). The CDR3 is 14 amino acids. The germline gives CDR1 LNHDA, CDR2 SQIVND (reference sequence). With 8 bases removed from V and 6 bases from J, the gap between germline ends came to 16 bases. The CDR3: CASEIRGSAGELFF. The CDR3 DNA sequence: TGTGCCAGTGAAATCAGGGGTTCGGCCGGGGAGCTGTTTTTT.

The chain has TRBV9 and TRBJ1-5, with D perhaps TRBD1 (5 bases). V was cut by 7 bases and J by 4 bases, with 6 bases left in between. Germline V lookup: CDR1 SGDLS, CDR2 YYNGEE. CDR3 length: 11 residues. The CDR3: CASGGNQPQHF. The CDR3 DNA reads TGTGCCAGCGGGGGGAATCAGCCCCAGCATTTT. Looking up the rest from reference TRBV9 and TRBJ1-5 gives the full variable domain: DSGVTQTPKHLITATGQRVTLRCSPRSGDLSVYWYQQSLDQGLQFLIQYYNGEERAKGNILERFSAQQFPDLHSELNLSSLELGDSALYFCASGGNQPQHFGDGTRLSIL.

This sequence joins TRBV24-1 and TRBJ2-3, with 11 bases fitting TRBD2. Germline-derived CDR1 and CDR2 are KGHDR and SFDVKD. The CDR3 loop spans 14 amino acids. The V segment lost 3 bases and the J segment 6 bases; nucleotides outside the gene matches: 1. The CDR3, as DNA: TGTGCCACCAGTGATGGACTAGCGGGCGATACGCAGTATTTT. As protein: CATSDGLAGDTQYF.